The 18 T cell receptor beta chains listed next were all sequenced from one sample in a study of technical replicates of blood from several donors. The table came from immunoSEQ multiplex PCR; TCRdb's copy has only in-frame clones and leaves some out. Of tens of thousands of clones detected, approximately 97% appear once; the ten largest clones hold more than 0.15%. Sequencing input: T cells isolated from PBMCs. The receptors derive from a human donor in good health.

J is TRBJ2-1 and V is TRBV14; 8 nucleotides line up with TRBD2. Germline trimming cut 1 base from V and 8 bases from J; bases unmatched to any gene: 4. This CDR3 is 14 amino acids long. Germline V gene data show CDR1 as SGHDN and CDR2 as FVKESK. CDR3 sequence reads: CASSQVSGRDEQFF. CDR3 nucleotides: TGTGCCAGCAGCCAAGTGTCCGGGAGGGATGAGCAGTTCTTC.

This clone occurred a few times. In DNA, the CDR3 is TGTGCCAGTAGTCTCCCACGACAGCTTCTACCCGGGGAGCTGTTTTTT. Its translation: CASSLPRQLLPGELFF. V usage is TRBV19 and J usage is TRBJ2-2; D perhaps matches TRBD1 (5 bases). The CDR3 extends over 16 amino acids. The germline V and J ends were trimmed by 5 bases and 6 bases, with 19 bases remaining between them. Looked up from germline, CDR1 is LNHDA and CDR2 is SQIVND (reference sequence).

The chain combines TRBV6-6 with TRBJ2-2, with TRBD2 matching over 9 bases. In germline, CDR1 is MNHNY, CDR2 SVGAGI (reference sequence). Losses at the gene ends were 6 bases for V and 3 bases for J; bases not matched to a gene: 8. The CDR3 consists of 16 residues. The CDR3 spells CASRLGGGADTGELFF. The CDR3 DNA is TGTGCCAGCAGATTAGGCGGGGGGGCTGACACCGGGGAGCTGTTTTTT.

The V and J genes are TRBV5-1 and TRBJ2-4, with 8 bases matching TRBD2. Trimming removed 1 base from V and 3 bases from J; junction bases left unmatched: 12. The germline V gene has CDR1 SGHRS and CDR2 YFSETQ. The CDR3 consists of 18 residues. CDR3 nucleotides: TGCGCCAGCAGCTTGAGGCGGCGGGAGGCGGGGGACAAAAACATTCAGTACTTC. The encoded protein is CASSLRRREAGDKNIQYF.

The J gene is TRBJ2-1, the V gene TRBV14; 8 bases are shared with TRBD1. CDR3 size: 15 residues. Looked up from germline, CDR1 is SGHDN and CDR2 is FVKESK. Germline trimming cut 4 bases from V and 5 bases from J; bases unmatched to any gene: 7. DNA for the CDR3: TGTGCCAGCAGCCGAAGGACAGGGCGAGACAATGAGCAGTTCTTC. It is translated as CASSRRTGRDNEQFF.

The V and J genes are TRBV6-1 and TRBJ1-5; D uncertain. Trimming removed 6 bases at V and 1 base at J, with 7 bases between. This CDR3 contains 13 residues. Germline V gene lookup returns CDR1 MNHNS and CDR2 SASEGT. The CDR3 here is CASRRESNQPQHF. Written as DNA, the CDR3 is TGTGCCAGCAGACGGGAGAGCAATCAGCCCCAGCATTTT.

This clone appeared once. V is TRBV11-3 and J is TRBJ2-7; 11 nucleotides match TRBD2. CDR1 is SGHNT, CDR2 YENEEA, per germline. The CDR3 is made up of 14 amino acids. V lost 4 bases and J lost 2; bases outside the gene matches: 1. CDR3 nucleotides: TGTGCCAGCAGCTATAGCGGGAGGGCCTACGAGCAGTACTTC. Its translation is CASSYSGRAYEQYF.

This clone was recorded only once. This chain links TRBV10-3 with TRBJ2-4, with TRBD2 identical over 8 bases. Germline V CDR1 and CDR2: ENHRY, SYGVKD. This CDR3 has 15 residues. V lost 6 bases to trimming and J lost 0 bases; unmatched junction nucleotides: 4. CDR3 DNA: TGTGCCATCAGCCGGGGGGGCGAAGCCAAAAACATTCAGTACTTC. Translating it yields CAISRGGEAKNIQYF.

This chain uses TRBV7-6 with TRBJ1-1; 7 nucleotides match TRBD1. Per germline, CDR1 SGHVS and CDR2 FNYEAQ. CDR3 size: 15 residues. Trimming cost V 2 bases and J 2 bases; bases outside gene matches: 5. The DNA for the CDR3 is TGTGCCAGCAGCTTAACCCGGGACAGCAACACTGAAGCTTTCTTT. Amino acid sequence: CASSLTRDSNTEAFF.

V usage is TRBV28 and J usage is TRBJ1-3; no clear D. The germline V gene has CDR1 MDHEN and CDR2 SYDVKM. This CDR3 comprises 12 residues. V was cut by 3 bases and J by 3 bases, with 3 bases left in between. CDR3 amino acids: CASSLSGNTIYF. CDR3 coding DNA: TGTGCCAGCAGTTTGAGTGGAAACACCATATATTTT. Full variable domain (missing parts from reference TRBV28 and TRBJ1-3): DVKVTQSSRYLVKRTGEKVFLECVQDMDHENMFWYRQDPGLGLRLIYFSYDVKMKEKGDIPEGYSVSREKKERFSLILESASTNQTSMYLCASSLSGNTIYFGEGSWLTVV.

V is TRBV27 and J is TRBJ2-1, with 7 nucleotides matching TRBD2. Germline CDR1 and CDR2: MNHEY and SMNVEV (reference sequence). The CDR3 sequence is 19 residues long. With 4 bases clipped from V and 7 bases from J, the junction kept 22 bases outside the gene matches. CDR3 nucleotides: TGTGCCAGCAGTTCCATAGCTCGGACGGGGGGAATTCGTCTGAATGAGCAGTTCTTC. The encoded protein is CASSSIARTGGIRLNEQFF.

CDR3 bases: TGTGCCAGCAGTGAATACAGGGGAGTCAACACCGGGGAGCTGTTTTTT. Amino acids: CASSEYRGVNTGELFF. The V gene is TRBV2, the J gene TRBJ2-2, with TRBD1 matching over 7 bases. Trimming removed 2 bases from V and 2 bases from J; junction bases left unmatched: 5. CDR1 SNHLY and CDR2 FYNNEI come from the germline V gene. The CDR3 loop spans 16 amino acids.

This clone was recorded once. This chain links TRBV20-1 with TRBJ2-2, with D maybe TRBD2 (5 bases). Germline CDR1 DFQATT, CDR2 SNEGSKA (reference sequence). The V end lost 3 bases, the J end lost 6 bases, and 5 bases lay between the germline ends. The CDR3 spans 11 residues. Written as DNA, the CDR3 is TGCAGTGCTAGGCGGGCCGGGGAGCTGTTTTTT. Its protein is CSARRAGELFF.

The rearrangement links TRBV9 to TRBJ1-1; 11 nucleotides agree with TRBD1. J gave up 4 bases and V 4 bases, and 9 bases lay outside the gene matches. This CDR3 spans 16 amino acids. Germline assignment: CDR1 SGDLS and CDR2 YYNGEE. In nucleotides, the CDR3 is TGTGCCAGCAGCTCTAACCTCGGGACAGGGGGCACTGAAGCTTTCTTT. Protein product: CASSSNLGTGGTEAFF.

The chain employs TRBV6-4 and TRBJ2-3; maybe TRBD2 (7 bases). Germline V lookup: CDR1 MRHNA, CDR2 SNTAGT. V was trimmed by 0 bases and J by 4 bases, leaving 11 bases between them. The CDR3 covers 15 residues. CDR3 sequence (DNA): TGTGCCAGCAGTGACTCGAGAGGGGGGGCAGATACGCAGTATTTT. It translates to CASSDSRGGADTQYF.

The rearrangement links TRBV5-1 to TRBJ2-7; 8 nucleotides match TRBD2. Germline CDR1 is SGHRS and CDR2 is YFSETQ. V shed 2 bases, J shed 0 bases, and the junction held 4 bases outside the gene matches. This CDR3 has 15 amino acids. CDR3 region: CASSLSGSDSYEQYF. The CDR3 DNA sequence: TGCGCCAGCAGCTTAAGCGGGAGCGACTCCTACGAGCAGTACTTC.

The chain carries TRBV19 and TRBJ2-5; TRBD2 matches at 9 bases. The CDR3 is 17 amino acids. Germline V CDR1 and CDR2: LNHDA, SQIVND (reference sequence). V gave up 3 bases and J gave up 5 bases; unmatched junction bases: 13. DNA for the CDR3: TGTGCCAGTAGTATGAACGGAGCGGGAGGTAATCGGGAGACCCAGTACTTC. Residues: CASSMNGAGGNRETQYF.

The CDR3 DNA reads TGTGCCAGCGGACAGTTGGACACCGGGGAGCTGTTTTTT. It codes for CASGQLDTGELFF. J is TRBJ2-2 and V is TRBV5-4, with a tentative D call TRBD1 (6 bases). The germline V gene encodes CDR1 SGHNT and CDR2 YYREEE (reference sequence). Trimming removed 7 bases from V and 3 bases from J, with 10 bases in between. This CDR3 has 13 amino acids.